These T cell receptor beta chains were read from a single sample in a study of sequential checkpoint blockade in melanoma. The protocol was immunoSEQ multiplex PCR, while the TCRdb copy is restricted to in-frame clones and leaves out a portion. The table has 5,100 or so clones, approximately 24% seen once. Sequencing was performed on tumor tissue (inferred from file names), taken from a patient given nivolumab and ipilimumab in sequence. These receptors all stem from a human donor with melanoma. Each CDR3 is given with its conserved first and last residue. A D gene is named only where the DNA matches it firmly. The size field is filled for only some rows; it gives once, few, many or a size class.

J: TRBJ2-7
V: TRBV11-3
size: few
D: .
CDR3: CASSLRGLASEQYF
DNA: TGTGCCAGCAGCTTGCGAGGTCTGGCCTCCGAGCAGTACTTC

J: TRBJ2-6
V: TRBV6-8
size: many
D: TRBD1
CDR3: CASSYSRARTGGAGANVLTF
DNA: TGTGCCAGCAGTTACTCGAGAGCAAGGACAGGGGGAGCTGGGGCCAACGTCCTGACTTTC

J: TRBJ2-7
V: TRBV5-1
size: .
D: .
CDR3: CASSPDPSSYEQYF
DNA: TGCGCCAGCAGCCCCGACCCAAGCTCCTACGAGCAGTACTTC

J: TRBJ1-4
V: TRBV11-3
size: many
D: .
CDR3: CASSPWNTGSREKLFF
DNA: TGTGCCAGCAGCCCATGGAACACAGGGTCAAGAGAAAAACTGTTTTTT

J: TRBJ2-1
V: TRBV5-1
size: few
D: .
CDR3: CASTSGGGSRTYNEQFF
DNA: TGCGCCAGCACCTCCGGAGGAGGGAGTCGTACCTACAATGAGCAGTTCTTC

J: TRBJ2-2
V: TRBV11-3
size: medium-sized
D: .
CDR3: CASSLLSQVNTGELFF
DNA: TGTGCCAGCAGCTTATTATCGCAGGTCAACACCGGGGAGCTGTTTTTT

J: TRBJ1-4
V: TRBV10-3
size: few
D: .
CDR3: CAISESTVGTNEKLFF
DNA: TGTGCCATCAGTGAGTCGACTGTGGGGACTAATGAAAAACTGTTTTTT

J: TRBJ2-7
V: TRBV10-3
size: .
D: TRBD2
CDR3: CAISESKVGRGVYEQYF
DNA: TGTGCCATCAGTGAGTCGAAGGTCGGGCGGGGGGTCTACGAGCAGTACTTC

J: TRBJ1-4
V: TRBV4-1
size: few
D: TRBD1
CDR3: CASSQDGQGGSNEKLFF
DNA: TGCGCCAGCAGCCAAGATGGACAGGGAGGATCTAATGAAAAACTGTTTTTT

J: TRBJ2-5
V: TRBV23-1
size: .
D: TRBD2
CDR3: CASSLGGGLQETQYF
DNA: TGCGCCAGCAGCCTGGGCGGGGGGCTACAAGAGACCCAGTACTTC

J: TRBJ1-2
V: TRBV10-3
size: medium-sized
D: .
CDR3: CAISEPRDNGYTF
DNA: TGTGCCATCAGTGAGCCCCGGGACAATGGCTACACCTTC

J: TRBJ2-7
V: TRBV11-3
size: .
D: TRBD2
CDR3: CASSLGSSGFYEQYF
DNA: TGTGCCAGCAGCTTGGGGTCTAGCGGGTTCTACGAGCAGTACTTC

J: TRBJ1-2
V: TRBV9
size: .
D: .
CDR3: CASSVSGTGGYTF
DNA: TGTGCCAGCAGTGTATCCGGGACGGGCGGCTACACCTTC

J: TRBJ1-2
V: TRBV9
size: few
D: TRBD1
CDR3: CASTGQGGGYTF
DNA: TGTGCCAGCACCGGACAGGGTGGTGGCTACACCTTC

J: TRBJ2-5
V: TRBV7-1
size: .
D: .
CDR3: CASSSSRGETQYF
DNA: TGTGCCAGCAGCTCCTCAAGGGGAGAGACCCAGTACTTC

J: TRBJ1-3
V: TRBV15
size: .
D: .
CDR3: CATSRGLGSSGNTIYF
DNA: TGTGCCACCAGCAGAGGCCTTGGAAGCTCTGGAAACACCATATATTTT

J: TRBJ2-1
V: TRBV18
size: .
D: .
CDR3: CASSPLGLKDNEQFF
DNA: TGTGCCAGCTCACCACTCGGCCTGAAGGACAATGAGCAGTTCTTC

J: TRBJ1-2
V: TRBV30
size: few
D: .
CDR3: CAWSGQAYGYTF
DNA: TGTGCCTGGAGTGGTCAGGCCTATGGCTACACCTTC

J: TRBJ1-6
V: TRBV6-8
size: .
D: .
CDR3: CASREVVGNSPLHF
DNA: TGTGCCAGCAGGGAGGTCGTGGGAAATTCACCCCTCCACTTT

J: TRBJ2-1
V: TRBV14
size: .
D: TRBD2
CDR3: CASSQTSGRTFF
DNA: TGTGCCAGCAGCCAAACTAGCGGGAGAACGTTCTTC

J: TRBJ2-7
V: TRBV18
size: .
D: .
CDR3: CASSPTQDTYEQYF
DNA: TGTGCCAGCTCACCAACACAGGACACCTACGAGCAGTACTTC

J: TRBJ1-5
V: TRBV6-8
size: .
D: .
CDR3: CASSDNVRNQPQHF
DNA: TGTGCCAGCAGTGATAACGTTCGCAATCAGCCCCAGCATTTT

J: TRBJ1-2
V: TRBV6-8
size: many
D: TRBD1
CDR3: CASSYRTGAFYGYTF
DNA: TGTGCCAGCAGTTATCGGACAGGGGCTTTTTATGGCTACACCTTC

J: TRBJ1-1
V: TRBV6-8
size: few
D: .
CDR3: CASSYGFTEAFF
DNA: TGTGCCAGCAGTTACGGGTTCACTGAAGCTTTCTTT

J: TRBJ2-7
V: TRBV1
size: .
D: .
CDR3: CASSQEPLAFYEQYF
DNA: TGCGCCAGCAGCCAAGAGCCACTAGCGTTCTACGAGCAGTACTTC

J: TRBJ1-2
V: TRBV11-3
size: many
D: .
CDR3: CASSLGTAFYGYTF
DNA: TGTGCCAGCAGCTTAGGGACCGCTTTCTATGGCTACACCTTC

J: TRBJ2-6
V: TRBV6-8
size: .
D: TRBD1
CDR3: CASSYTGGISGANVLTF
DNA: TGTGCCAGCAGTTACACAGGGGGTATTTCTGGGGCCAACGTCCTGACTTTC

J: TRBJ2-3
V: TRBV9
size: .
D: TRBD2
CDR3: CASSDSGSFTDTQYF
DNA: TGTGCCAGCAGCGATAGCGGGAGCTTTACAGATACGCAGTATTTT

J: TRBJ2-7
V: TRBV15
size: .
D: TRBD2
CDR3: CATSPAGAGGREQYF
DNA: TGTGCCACCAGCCCTGCGGGAGCGGGAGGACGTGAGCAGTACTTC

J: TRBJ2-7
V: TRBV6-8
size: few
D: TRBD1
CDR3: CAISRQGDFYEQYF
DNA: TGTGCCATCAGTCGACAGGGCGACTTCTACGAGCAGTACTTC

J: TRBJ1-6
V: TRBV29-1
size: .
D: TRBD1
CDR3: CSVQVQGDSPLHF
DNA: TGCAGCGTCCAGGTCCAGGGGGATTCACCCCTCCACTTT

J: TRBJ1-1
V: TRBV19
size: .
D: TRBD1
CDR3: CASSTPGQVWNTEAFF
DNA: TGTGCCAGTAGTACCCCGGGACAGGTCTGGAACACTGAAGCTTTCTTT

J: TRBJ1-5
V: TRBV19
size: once
D: TRBD1
CDR3: CASSMTGGNSNQPQHF
DNA: TGTGCCAGTAGCATGACAGGGGGCAATAGCAATCAGCCCCAGCATTTT

J: TRBJ2-7
V: TRBV11-3
size: many
D: TRBD2
CDR3: CASSLILPSGAYEQYF
DNA: TGTGCCAGCAGCTTGATCTTGCCTAGCGGAGCCTACGAGCAGTACTTC

J: TRBJ1-4
V: TRBV11-3
size: .
D: .
CDR3: CASSPETAAYEKLFF
DNA: TGTGCCAGCAGCCCTGAGACGGCGGCCTATGAAAAACTGTTTTTT

J: TRBJ2-5
V: TRBV14
size: .
D: .
CDR3: CASVGGGTQYF
DNA: TGTGCCAGCGTAGGAGGTGGGACCCAGTACTTC